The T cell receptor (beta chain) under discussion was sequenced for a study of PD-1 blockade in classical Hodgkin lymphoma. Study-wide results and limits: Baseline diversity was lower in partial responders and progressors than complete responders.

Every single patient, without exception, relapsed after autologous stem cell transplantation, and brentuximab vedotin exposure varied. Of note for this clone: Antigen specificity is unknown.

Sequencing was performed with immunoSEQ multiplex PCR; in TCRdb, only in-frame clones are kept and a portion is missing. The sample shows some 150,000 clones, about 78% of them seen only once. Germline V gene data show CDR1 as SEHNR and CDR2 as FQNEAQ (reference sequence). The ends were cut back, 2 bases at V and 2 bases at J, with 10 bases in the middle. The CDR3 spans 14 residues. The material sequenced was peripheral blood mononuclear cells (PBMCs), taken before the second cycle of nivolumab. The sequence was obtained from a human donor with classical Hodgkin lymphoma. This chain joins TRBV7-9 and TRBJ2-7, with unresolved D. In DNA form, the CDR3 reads TGTGCCAGCAGCTTAACTGTGAATACCTACGAGCAGTACTTC. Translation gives CASSLTVNTYEQYF.